These 7 T cell receptor beta chains share one sample of origin, sequenced in a study of shared clonotypes between healthy human individuals. The table came from immunoSEQ multiplex PCR; TCRdb's copy has only in-frame clones and leaves some out. The sample contains 2.5 million or so clones, just over 90% of which appear only once. Sequenced: naive CD4+ T cells sorted from blood. Regarding subset: CD45RA+ positively selected. The receptor set was obtained from a young man in good health.

The chain uses TRBV27 and TRBJ2-7; 10 bases agree with TRBD1. This CDR3 comprises 17 residues. V was pared by 9 bases and J by 0 bases, with 14 bases of the junction left unmatched. Germline assignment: CDR1 MNHEY and CDR2 SMNVEV (reference sequence). The CDR3 sequence is CASQPGQGLLSSYEQYF. The CDR3 region has the DNA TGTGCCAGTCAGCCGGGACAGGGGCTCCTAAGCTCCTACGAGCAGTACTTC.

The chain joins TRBV7-2 to TRBJ2-2; a weak D match, TRBD2 (6 bases). Trimming took 7 bases from V and 4 from J, leaving 16 bases between them. From germline, CDR1 is SGHTA and CDR2 FQGNSA. This CDR3 has 15 residues. The CDR3 here is CASTYSGLGTGELFF. CDR3 in DNA: TGTGCCAGCACCTATAGCGGATTGGGCACCGGGGAGCTGTTTTTT.

This chain links TRBV10-3 with TRBJ1-5, with 10 positions matching TRBD1. The CDR3 consists of 16 residues. Germline trimming cut 6 bases from V and 1 base from J; bases unmatched to any gene: 6. Per germline, CDR1 ENHRY and CDR2 SYGVKD. The CDR3 loop is CAISRQGAGSNQPQHF. DNA of the CDR3: TGTGCCATCAGCCGACAGGGGGCTGGAAGCAATCAGCCCCAGCATTTT.

This chain uses TRBV5-5 with TRBJ2-5, with D perhaps being TRBD1 or TRBD2 (5 bases each). CDR1 and CDR2 from the germline V gene are SGHKS and YYEKEE (reference sequence). V was trimmed by 4 bases and J by 4 bases, leaving 17 bases between them. The CDR3 is made up of 15 amino acids. The CDR3 loop reads CASSRGPPLGETQYF. In DNA, the CDR3 is TGTGCCAGCAGCAGGGGACCCCCCTTGGGAGAGACCCAGTACTTC.

This chain uses TRBV18 with TRBJ1-1; weak D call: TRBD1 (5 bases). The V end was cut by 3 bases, the J end by 4 bases, with 15 bases between. The germline CDR1 and CDR2 sequences are KGHSH and LQKENI. The CDR3 contains 15 residues. The CDR3 DNA sequence: TGTGCCAGCTCACCGAGTAGAGGGGATACCACTGAAGCTTTCTTT. It is translated as CASSPSRGDTTEAFF.

CDR3 DNA sequence: TGTGCCAGCGGGGGGACTAGCGCCACCGGGGAGCTGTTTTTT. It translates to CASGGTSATGELFF. This sequence joins TRBV2 and TRBJ2-2, with 10 bases that match TRBD2. Germline V gene sequence: CDR1 SNHLY, CDR2 FYNNEI. The junction had 4 bases not matched to a gene; V was cut back by 8 bases and J by 4 bases. The CDR3 extends over 14 amino acids.

This clone is a singleton in its sample. The chain carries TRBV28 and TRBJ2-7; 9 bases align to TRBD1. The CDR3 loop spans 15 amino acids. The V gene end was trimmed by 4 bases and the J gene end by 4 bases; junction bases not matched to a gene: 8. The germline V gene encodes CDR1 MDHEN and CDR2 SYDVKM. The CDR3 DNA reads as TGTGCCAGCAGTTCCCCGGGACAGGGAAGGTACGAGCAGTACTTC. Translation: CASSSPGQGRYEQYF.